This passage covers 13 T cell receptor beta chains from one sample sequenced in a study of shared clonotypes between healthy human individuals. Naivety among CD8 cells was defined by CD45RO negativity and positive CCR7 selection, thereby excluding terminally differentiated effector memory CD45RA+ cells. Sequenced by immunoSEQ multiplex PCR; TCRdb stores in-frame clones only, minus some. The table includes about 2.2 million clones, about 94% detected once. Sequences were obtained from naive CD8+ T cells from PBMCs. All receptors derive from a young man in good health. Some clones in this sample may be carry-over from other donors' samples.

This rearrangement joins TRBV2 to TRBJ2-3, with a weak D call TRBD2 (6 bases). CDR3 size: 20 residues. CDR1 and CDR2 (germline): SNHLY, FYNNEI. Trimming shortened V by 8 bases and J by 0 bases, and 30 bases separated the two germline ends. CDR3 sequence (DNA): TGTGCCAGCGACTTCTCCCGGGAGTGGGAGGTATTAGTTAGCACAGATACGCAGTATTTT. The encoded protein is CASDFSREWEVLVSTDTQYF.

The CDR3 is CASSSTPRGQPQHF. CDR3 nucleotide sequence: TGTGCCAGCAGCTCGACCCCCCGAGGGCAGCCCCAGCATTTT. The V call is TRBV7-2, the J call TRBJ1-5; D gene ambiguous. Germline V lookup: CDR1 SGHTA, CDR2 FQGNSA. Trimming cost V 4 bases and J 7 bases, with 14 bases left between them. The CDR3 is 14 amino acids. Full variable domain (outside the CDR3, taken from reference TRBV7-2 and TRBJ1-5): GAGVSQSPSNKVTEKGKDVELRCDPISGHTALYWYRQSLGQGLEFLIYFQGNSAPDKSGLPSDRFSAERTGGSVSTLTIQRTQQEDSAVYLCASSSTPRGQPQHFGDGTRLSIL.

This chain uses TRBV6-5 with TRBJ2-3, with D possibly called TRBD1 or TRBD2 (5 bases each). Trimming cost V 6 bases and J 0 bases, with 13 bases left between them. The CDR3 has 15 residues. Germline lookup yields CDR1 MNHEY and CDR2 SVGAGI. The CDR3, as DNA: TGTGCCAGCAGCAGCCGGGACCTAAGCACAGATACGCAGTATTTT. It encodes CASSSRDLSTDTQYF.

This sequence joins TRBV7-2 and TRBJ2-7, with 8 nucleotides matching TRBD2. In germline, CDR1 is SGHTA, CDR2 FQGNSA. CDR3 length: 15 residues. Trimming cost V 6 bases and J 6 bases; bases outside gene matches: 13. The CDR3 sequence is CASSPPTRLAGEQYF. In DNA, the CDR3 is TGTGCCAGCAGTCCCCCGACTAGGCTAGCGGGCGAGCAGTACTTC.

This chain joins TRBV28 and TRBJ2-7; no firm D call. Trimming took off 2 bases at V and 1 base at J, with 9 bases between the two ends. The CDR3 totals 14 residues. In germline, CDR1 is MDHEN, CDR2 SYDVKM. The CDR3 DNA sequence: TGTGCCAGCAGTTTAGAACGGTTTTCCTACGAGCAGTACTTC. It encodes CASSLERFSYEQYF.

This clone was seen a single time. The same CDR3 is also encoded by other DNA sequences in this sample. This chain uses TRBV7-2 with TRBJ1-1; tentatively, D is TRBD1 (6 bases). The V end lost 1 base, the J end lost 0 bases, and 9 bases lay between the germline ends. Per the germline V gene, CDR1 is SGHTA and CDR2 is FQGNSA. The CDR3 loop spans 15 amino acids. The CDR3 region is CASSLGGGLNTEAFF. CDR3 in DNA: TGTGCCAGCAGCTTAGGTGGGGGCCTGAACACTGAAGCTTTCTTT.

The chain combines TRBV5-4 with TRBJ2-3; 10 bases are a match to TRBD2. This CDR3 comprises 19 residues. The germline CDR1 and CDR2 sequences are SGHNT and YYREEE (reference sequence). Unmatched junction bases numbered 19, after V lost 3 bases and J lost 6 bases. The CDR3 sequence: CASSSPFSETSGPGDTQYF. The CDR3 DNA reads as TGTGCCAGCAGCTCCCCCTTTTCGGAGACTAGCGGGCCCGGGGATACGCAGTATTTT.

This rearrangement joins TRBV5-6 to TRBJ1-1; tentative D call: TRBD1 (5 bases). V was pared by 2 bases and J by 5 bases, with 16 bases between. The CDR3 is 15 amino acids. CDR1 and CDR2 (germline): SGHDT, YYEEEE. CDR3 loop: CASSLIGGLGTEAFF. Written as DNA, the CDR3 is TGTGCCAGCAGCTTAATTGGGGGTTTGGGGACTGAAGCTTTCTTT.

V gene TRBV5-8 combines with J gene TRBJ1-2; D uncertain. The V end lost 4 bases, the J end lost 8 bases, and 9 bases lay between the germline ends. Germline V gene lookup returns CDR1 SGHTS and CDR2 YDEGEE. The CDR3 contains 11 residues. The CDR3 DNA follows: TGTGCCAGCAGCCCTGCCATAGGCTACACCTTC. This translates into CASSPAIGYTF.

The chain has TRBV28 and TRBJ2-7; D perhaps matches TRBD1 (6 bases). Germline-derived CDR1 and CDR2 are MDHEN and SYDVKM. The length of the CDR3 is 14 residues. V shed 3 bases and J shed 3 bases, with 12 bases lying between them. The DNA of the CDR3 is TGTGCCAGCAGTTTCCCCGACAGGAACTACGAGCAGTACTTC. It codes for CASSFPDRNYEQYF.

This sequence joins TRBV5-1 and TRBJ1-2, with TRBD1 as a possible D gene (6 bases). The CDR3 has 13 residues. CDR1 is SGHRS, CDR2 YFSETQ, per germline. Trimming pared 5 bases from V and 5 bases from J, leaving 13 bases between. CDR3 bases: TGCGCCAGCAGGCCTGGGGGCGATTATGGCTACACCTTC. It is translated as CASRPGGDYGYTF. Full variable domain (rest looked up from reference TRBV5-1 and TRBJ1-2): KAGVTQTPRYLIKTRGQQVTLSCSPISGHRSVSWYQQTPGQGLQFLFEYFSETQRNKGNFPGRFSGRQFSNSRSEMNVSTLELGDSALYLCASRPGGDYGYTFGSGTRLTVV.

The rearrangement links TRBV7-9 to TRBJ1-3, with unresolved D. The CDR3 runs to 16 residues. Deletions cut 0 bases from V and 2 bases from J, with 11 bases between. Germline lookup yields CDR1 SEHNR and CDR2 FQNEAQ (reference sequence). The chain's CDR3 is CASSLAGWETGNTIYF. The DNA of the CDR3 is TGTGCCAGCAGCTTAGCCGGCTGGGAAACTGGAAACACCATATATTTT. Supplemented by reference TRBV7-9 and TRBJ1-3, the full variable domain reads DTGVSQNPRHKITKRGQNVTFRCDPISEHNRLYWYRQTLGQGPEFLTYFQNEAQLEKSRLLSDRFSAERPKGSFSTLEIQRTEQGDSAMYLCASSLAGWETGNTIYFGEGSWLTVV.

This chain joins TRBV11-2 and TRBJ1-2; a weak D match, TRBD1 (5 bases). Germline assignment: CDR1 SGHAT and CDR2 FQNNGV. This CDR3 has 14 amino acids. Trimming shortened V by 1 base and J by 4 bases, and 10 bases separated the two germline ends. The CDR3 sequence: CASSLVGQAYGYTF. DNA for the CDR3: TGTGCCAGCAGCTTAGTTGGACAAGCCTATGGCTACACCTTC.